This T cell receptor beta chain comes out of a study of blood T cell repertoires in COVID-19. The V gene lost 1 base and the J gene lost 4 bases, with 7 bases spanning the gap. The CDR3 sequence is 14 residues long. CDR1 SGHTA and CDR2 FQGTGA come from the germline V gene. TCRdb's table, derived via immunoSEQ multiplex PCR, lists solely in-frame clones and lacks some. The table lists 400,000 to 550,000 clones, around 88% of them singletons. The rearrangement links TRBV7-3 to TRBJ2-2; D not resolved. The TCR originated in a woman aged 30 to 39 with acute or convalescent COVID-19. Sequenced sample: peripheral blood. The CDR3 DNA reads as TGTGCCAGCAGCTTAAATGGCCGCACCGGGGAGCTGTTTTTT. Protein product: CASSLNGRTGELFF.